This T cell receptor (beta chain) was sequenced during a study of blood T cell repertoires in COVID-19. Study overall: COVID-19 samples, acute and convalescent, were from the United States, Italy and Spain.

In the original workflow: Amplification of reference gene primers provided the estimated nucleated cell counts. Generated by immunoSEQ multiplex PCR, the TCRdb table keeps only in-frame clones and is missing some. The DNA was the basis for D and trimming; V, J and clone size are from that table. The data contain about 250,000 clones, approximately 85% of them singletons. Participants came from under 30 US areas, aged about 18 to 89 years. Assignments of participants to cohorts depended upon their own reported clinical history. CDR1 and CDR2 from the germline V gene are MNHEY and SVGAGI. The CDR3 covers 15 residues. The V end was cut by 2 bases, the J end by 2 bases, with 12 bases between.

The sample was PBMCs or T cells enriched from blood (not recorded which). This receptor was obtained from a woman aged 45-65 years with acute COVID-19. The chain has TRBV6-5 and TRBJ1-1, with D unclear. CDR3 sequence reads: CASSYPGDANTEAFF. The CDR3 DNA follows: TGTGCCAGCAGTTACCCCGGAGATGCAAACACTGAAGCTTTCTTT.